This paragraph covers one T cell receptor beta chain sequence. Its antigen is unidentified. The sample comes from a study of OX40 agonist ivuxolimab in advanced cancers. Across the study: An anti-OX40 (CD134) antibody with agonistic activity, ivuxolimab, was administered to patients.

Study findings and constraints: There was clonal expansion of CD4+ and CD8+ blood T cells by week 6 at 0.1 to 3.0 mg/kg. At 0.1-3.0 mg/kg, partial responders had clonal expansion among the lowest observed. Some nonresponders also had low normalized T-cell clonal expansion.

Germline values: CDR1 KGHSH, CDR2 LQKENI. Trimming cost V 2 bases and J 5 bases, with 6 bases left between them. The CDR3 has 12 amino acids. Profiling relied on immunoSEQ multiplex PCR, and the TCRdb table lists in-frame clones only, not all of them. The sample carries approximately 96,000 clones, about 90% recorded once. The chain uses TRBV18 and TRBJ2-5; D remains unclear. Sequencing used CD4+ or CD8+ T cells sorted from blood, obtained in a trial of the OX40 agonist ivuxolimab. This TCR was recovered from an adult with an advanced solid tumor such as melanoma, head and neck, liver or kidney cancer. The CDR3 reads CASSPTVETQYF. DNA for the CDR3: TGTGCCAGCTCACCAACGGTGGAGACCCAGTACTTC.